Many counts were recorded for the clone carrying this T cell receptor (beta chain). As yet, its antigen is unknown. This specimen comes from a study of T cells after yellow fever vaccination. Overall study: Preparing low-cell-number fractions relied on SMART-Seq v4 Ultra Low Input. Whole-study findings and limits: Boosting was followed by the reappearance of most primary-vaccination clones (under 97% CD4, 88% CD8). Clonotype sharing between CD4 and CD8 compartments was small.

They built TCR cDNA with 5'RACE template switching, a step that put in a universal primer site and UMIs. Using its own MiXCR run on the 5' RACE reads, TCRdb lists one record per CDR3 protein. The top ten clones hold around 38% of a sample with roughly 60,000 distinct CDR3 sequences, around 6.9% of them seen once. V shed 4 bases, J shed 4 bases, and the junction held 5 bases outside the gene matches. Germline CDR1 is SNHLY and CDR2 is FYNNEI. This CDR3 has 16 amino acids. This chain uses TRBV2 with TRBJ2-1; 12 positions match TRBD1. The receptor comes from a man aged 18 to 29 who received the YFV17D yellow fever vaccine. Sample: CD8+ T cells sorted from PBMCs, taken on the day of the first yellow fever vaccination. The CDR3 region is CASSVVGQGAYNEQFF. DNA for the CDR3: TGTGCCAGCAGTGTAGTGGGACAGGGGGCTTACAATGAGCAGTTCTTC.